What follows is one T cell receptor beta chain and its context. Its specificity is not known. The CDR3 consists of 12 residues. The V gene lost 4 bases and the J gene lost 7 bases, with 10 bases spanning the gap. Germline CDR1 MDHEN, CDR2 SYDVKM. This sample was taken from a study of siplizumab effects on memory and regulatory T cells. Regarding the study as a whole: No functional test confirmed suppression by proliferating siplizumab-culture Tregs. Memory cells that were CD4+ and unstimulated gave rise to alloreactive sequences, which siplizumab significantly reduced.

Roughly 10^5 TCR templates underwent assay in every sample. The method was immunoSEQ multiplex PCR; TCRdb's version includes in-frame clones alone and lacks a portion of them. Of about 100,000 clones listed, roughly nine tenths are singletons. This receptor was obtained from a human donor in good health. The chain is built from TRBV28 and TRBJ1-1; no firm D call. The sequencing sample was made of Tregs sorted from blood. CDR3 sequence reads: CASSSRHLEAFF. Written as DNA, the CDR3 is TGTGCCAGCAGTTCTAGGCACCTTGAAGCTTTCTTT.